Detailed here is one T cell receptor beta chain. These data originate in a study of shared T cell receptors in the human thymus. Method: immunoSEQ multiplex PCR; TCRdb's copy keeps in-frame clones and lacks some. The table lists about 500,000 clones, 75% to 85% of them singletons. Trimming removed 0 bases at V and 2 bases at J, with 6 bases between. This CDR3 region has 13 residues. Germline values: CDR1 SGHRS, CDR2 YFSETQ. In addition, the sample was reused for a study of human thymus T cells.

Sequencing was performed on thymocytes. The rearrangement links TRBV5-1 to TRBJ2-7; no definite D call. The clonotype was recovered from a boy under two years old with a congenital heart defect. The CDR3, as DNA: TGCGCCAGCAGCTTGGCCTATCCCTACGAGCAGTACTTC. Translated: CASSLAYPYEQYF.